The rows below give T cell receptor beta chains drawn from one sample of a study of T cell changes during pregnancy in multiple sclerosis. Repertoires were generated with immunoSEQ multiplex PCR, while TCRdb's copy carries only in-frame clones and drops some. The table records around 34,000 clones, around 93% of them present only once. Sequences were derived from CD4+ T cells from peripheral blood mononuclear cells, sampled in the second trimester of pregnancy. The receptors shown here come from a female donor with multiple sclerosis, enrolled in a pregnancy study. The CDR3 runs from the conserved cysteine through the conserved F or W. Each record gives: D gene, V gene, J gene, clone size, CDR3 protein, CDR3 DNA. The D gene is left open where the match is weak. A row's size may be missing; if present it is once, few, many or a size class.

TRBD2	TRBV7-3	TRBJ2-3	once	CASSLRASGRQLAATQYF	TGTGCCAGCAGCTTAAGGGCTAGCGGGAGGCAACTTGCCGCTACGCAGTATTTT
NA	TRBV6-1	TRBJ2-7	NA	CAGLGGNYEQYF	TGTGCCGGATTGGGCGGGAACTACGAGCAGTACTTC
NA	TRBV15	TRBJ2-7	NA	CATSHELGRTSYEQYF	TGTGCCACCAGCCACGAACTTGGACGGACAAGCTACGAGCAGTACTTC
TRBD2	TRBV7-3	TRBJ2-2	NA	CASSPRGNRGLAGNTGELFF	TGTGCCAGCAGCCCAAGGGGGAACAGGGGACTAGCGGGCAACACCGGGGAGCTGTTTTTT
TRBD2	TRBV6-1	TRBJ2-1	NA	CASSEDDGRANEQFF	TGTGCCAGCAGTGAAGATGACGGGAGGGCCAATGAGCAGTTCTTC
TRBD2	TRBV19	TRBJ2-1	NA	CASSIRLAAEIGEQFF	TGTGCCAGTAGTATCCGGCTAGCGGCAGAAATTGGTGAGCAGTTCTTC
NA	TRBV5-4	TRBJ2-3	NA	CASSRVTGFSDTQYF	TGTGCCAGCAGCCGCGTAACAGGGTTTTCAGATACGCAGTATTTT
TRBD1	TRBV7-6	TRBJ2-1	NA	CASSLGQGAYNEQFF	TGTGCCAGCAGCTTAGGACAGGGGGCCTACAATGAGCAGTTCTTC
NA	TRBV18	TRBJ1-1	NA	CASSLRENTEAFF	TGTGCCAGCTCACTCAGGGAGAACACTGAAGCTTTCTTT
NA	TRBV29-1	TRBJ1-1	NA	CSVEDYGGGTEAFF	TGCAGCGTTGAAGATTATGGGGGGGGGACTGAAGCTTTCTTT
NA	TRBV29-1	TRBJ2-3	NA	CSLGGAADTQYF	TGCAGCCTGGGGGGGGCTGCAGATACGCAGTATTTT
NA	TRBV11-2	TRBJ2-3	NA	CASSLGSRRDTQYF	TGTGCCAGCAGCTTAGGGAGCCGGAGAGATACGCAGTATTTT
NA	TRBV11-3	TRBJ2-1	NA	CASSLTRGSPGEQFF	TGTGCCAGCAGCTTAACCAGGGGCTCCCCCGGTGAGCAGTTCTTC
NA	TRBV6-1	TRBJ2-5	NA	CASSEIPVQETQYF	TGTGCCAGCAGTGAAATCCCAGTCCAAGAGACCCAGTACTTC
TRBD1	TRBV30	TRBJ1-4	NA	CAWSRDRGRYNEKLFF	TGTGCCTGGAGTAGGGACAGGGGGCGTTATAATGAAAAACTGTTTTTT
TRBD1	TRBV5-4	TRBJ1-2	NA	CASSAGNRGSNYGYTF	TGTGCCAGCAGCGCGGGCAACAGGGGATCCAACTATGGCTACACCTTC
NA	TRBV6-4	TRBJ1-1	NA	CASSTIPGTEAFF	TGTGCCAGCAGTACTATTCCAGGGACTGAAGCTTTCTTT
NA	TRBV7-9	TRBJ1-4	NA	CASSLAQDNEKLFF	TGTGCCAGCAGCTTAGCACAAGATAATGAAAAACTGTTTTTT
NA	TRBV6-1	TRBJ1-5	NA	CASSESGGIQPQHF	TGTGCCAGCAGTGAATCGGGGGGGATCCAGCCCCAGCATTTT
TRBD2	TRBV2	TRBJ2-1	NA	CASRTSGSSYNEQFF	TGTGCCAGCAGGACTAGCGGGAGCTCCTACAATGAGCAGTTCTTC
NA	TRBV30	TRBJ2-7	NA	CAWSVAPQPYEQYF	TGTGCCTGGAGTGTGGCACCGCAACCCTACGAGCAGTACTTC
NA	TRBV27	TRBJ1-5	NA	CASRKGGGNQPQHF	TGTGCCAGCAGGAAGGGAGGCGGCAATCAGCCCCAGCATTTT
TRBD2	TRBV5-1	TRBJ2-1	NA	CASSFGLAGYNEQFF	TGCGCCAGCAGCTTCGGACTAGCCGGCTACAATGAGCAGTTCTTC
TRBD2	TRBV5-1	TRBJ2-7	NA	CASSLPGLEYEQYF	TGCGCCAGCAGCTTGCCGGGACTAGAATACGAGCAGTACTTC
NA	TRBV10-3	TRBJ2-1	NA	CAIQSGTLYNEQFF	TGTGCCATCCAGAGCGGGACACTATACAATGAGCAGTTCTTC
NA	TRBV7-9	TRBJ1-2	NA	CASSFTLSGRANYGYTF	TGTGCCAGCAGCTTCACTCTTTCGGGCAGGGCAAACTATGGCTACACCTTC
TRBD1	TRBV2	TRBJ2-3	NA	CASRGQSGPTDTQYF	TGTGCCAGCAGGGGACAGTCAGGACCCACAGATACGCAGTATTTT
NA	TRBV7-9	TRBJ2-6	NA	CASSLRGLPGANVLTF	TGTGCCAGCAGCTTACGAGGGTTACCTGGGGCCAACGTCCTGACTTTC
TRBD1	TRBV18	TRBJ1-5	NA	CASSEGTGNQPQHF	TGTGCCAGCTCAGAAGGGACAGGCAATCAGCCCCAGCATTTT
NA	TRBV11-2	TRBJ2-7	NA	CASSLTTGPYEQYF	TGTGCCAGCAGCTTAACGACAGGCCCCTACGAGCAGTACTTC
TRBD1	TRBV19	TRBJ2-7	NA	CASRQGASYEQYF	TGTGCCAGTAGGCAGGGGGCCTCCTACGAGCAGTACTTC
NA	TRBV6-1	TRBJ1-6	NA	CASSEYWEDNSPLHF	TGTGCCAGCAGTGAATACTGGGAGGATAATTCACCCCTCCACTTT
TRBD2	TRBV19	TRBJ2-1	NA	CASRRTSVSYNEQFF	TGTGCCAGTAGACGGACTAGCGTAAGCTACAATGAGCAGTTCTTC
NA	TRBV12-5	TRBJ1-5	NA	CASGLVQGQPQHF	TGTGCTAGTGGTTTGGTACAGGGACAGCCCCAGCATTTT
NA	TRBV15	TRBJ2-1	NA	CATSRDLTINEQFF	TGTGCCACCAGCAGAGATCTGACTATCAATGAGCAGTTCTTC
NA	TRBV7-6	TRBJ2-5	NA	CASSLGGTQETQYF	TGTGCCAGCAGCTTAGGGGGGACTCAAGAGACCCAGTACTTC
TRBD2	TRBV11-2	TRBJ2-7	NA	CASSSGPGLDSYEQYF	TGTGCCAGCAGCTCCGGTCCGGGACTAGATTCCTACGAGCAGTACTTC
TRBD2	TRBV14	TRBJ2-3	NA	CASAVRAGTDTQYF	TGTGCCAGCGCGGTAAGAGCGGGAACAGATACGCAGTATTTT
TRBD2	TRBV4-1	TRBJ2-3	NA	CASSQDTSGRDTQYF	TGCGCCAGCAGCCAAGACACCAGCGGGAGGGATACGCAGTATTTT
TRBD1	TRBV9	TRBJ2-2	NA	CASSRQTGGVGELFF	TGTGCCAGCAGCAGACAAACAGGGGGTGTCGGGGAGCTGTTTTTT
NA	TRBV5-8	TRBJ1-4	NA	CASSLNGANEKLFF	TGTGCCAGCAGCTTGAATGGGGCGAACGAAAAACTGTTTTTT
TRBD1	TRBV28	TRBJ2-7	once	CASSLVRGLGAGEQYF	TGTGCCAGCAGTTTGGTCAGGGGGTTAGGTGCTGGCGAGCAGTACTTC
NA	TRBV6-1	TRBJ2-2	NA	CASRRTRANTGELFF	TGTGCCAGCAGAAGGACACGCGCTAACACCGGGGAGCTGTTTTTT
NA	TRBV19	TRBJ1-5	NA	CASRDPGGGNQPQHF	TGTGCCAGCAGAGACCCGGGGGGAGGGAACCAGCCCCAGCATTTT
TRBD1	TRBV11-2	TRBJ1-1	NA	CASSLSRGQTEAFF	TGTGCCAGCAGCTTAAGCAGGGGGCAGACTGAAGCTTTCTTT
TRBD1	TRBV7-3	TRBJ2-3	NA	CASSLDRGAVTDTQYF	TGTGCCAGCAGCCTGGACAGGGGAGCGGTCACAGATACGCAGTATTTT
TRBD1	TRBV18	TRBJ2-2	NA	CASSSTGGANTGELFF	TGTGCCAGCTCATCAACAGGGGGCGCGAACACCGGGGAGCTGTTTTTT
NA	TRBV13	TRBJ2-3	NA	CASSPRTRSFTDTQYF	TGTGCCAGCAGCCCAAGGACAAGGAGTTTCACAGATACGCAGTATTTT
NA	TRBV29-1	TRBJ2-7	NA	CSVEDAQGTYEQYF	TGCAGCGTTGAAGACGCACAGGGTACCTACGAGCAGTACTTC
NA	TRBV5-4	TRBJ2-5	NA	CASSPTREASRETQYF	TGTGCCAGCAGCCCTACCAGGGAGGCAAGCAGGGAGACCCAGTACTTC